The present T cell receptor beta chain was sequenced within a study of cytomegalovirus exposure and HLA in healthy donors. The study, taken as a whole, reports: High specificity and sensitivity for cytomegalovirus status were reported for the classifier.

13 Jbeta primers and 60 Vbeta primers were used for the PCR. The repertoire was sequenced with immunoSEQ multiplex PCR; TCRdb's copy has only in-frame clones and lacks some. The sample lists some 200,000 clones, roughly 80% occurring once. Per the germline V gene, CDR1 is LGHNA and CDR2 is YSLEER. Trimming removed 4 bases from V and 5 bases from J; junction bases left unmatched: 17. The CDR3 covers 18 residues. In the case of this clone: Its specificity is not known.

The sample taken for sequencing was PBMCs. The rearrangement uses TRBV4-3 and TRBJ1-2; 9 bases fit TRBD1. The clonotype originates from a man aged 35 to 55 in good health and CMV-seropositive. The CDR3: CASSLLTGADRGLYGYTF. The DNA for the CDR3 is TGCGCCAGCAGCCTCCTAACCGGGGCGGACAGGGGATTATATGGCTACACCTTC.